A selection of T cell receptor beta chains follows, all from one sample in a study of read filtering for tumor transcriptome and immune sequencing. MiXCR, run by TCRdb on the reads, gives a single entry per CDR3 protein. This sample has over 50,000 distinct CDR3 sequences, with roughly 19% found just once. Input material: a population of CD138-negative cells sorted from bone marrow. These receptors all stem from a donor aged 40 or older with multiple myeloma. The CDR3 runs from the conserved cysteine through the conserved F or W. Each record gives: J gene, D gene, V gene, clone size, CDR3 protein, CDR3 DNA. A D gene is named only where the DNA matches it firmly. Clone size is given for some rows only: seen once, a few or many times, or a class if the clone is expanded.

>TRBJ2-1|.|TRBV29-1|.
CSVWGRDNEQFF
TGCAGCGTATGGGGACGGGACAATGAACAGTTCTTC
>TRBJ2-1|TRBD2|TRBV11-3|many
CASSLDGTSGTGEQFF
TGTGCCAGCAGCTTAGATGGGACTAGCGGGACCGGTGAGCAGTTCTTC
>TRBJ2-1|TRBD1|TRBV5-1|many
CASRPDRAGEQFF
TGCGCCAGCAGGCCTGACAGGGCTGGTGAGCAGTTCTTC
>TRBJ2-2|.|TRBV20-1|many
CSAPTSRHGELFF
TGCAGTGCGCCCACTAGCCGCCACGGGGAGCTGTTTTTT
>TRBJ1-1|.|TRBV18|many
CASSPKDGTEAFF
TGTGCCAGCTCACCGAAGGACGGCACTGAAGCTTTCTTT
>TRBJ2-1|TRBD2|TRBV18|many
CASSLLTSGGSTGVNEQFF
TGTGCCAGCTCCCTTCTGACTAGCGGTGGAAGCACCGGGGTCAATGAGCAGTTCTTC
>TRBJ2-2|.|TRBV11-2|many
CASSLNTGELFF
TGTGCCAGCAGCCTGAACACCGGGGAGCTGTTTTTT
>TRBJ1-5|.|TRBV10-3|many
CAISEGGGRNQPQHF
TGTGCCATCAGTGAGGGCGGGGGGAGAAATCAGCCCCAGCATTTT
>TRBJ1-1|.|TRBV20-1|.
CSARLQGRTEAFF
TGCAGTGCTAGACTACAGGGTAGGACTGAAGCTTTCTTT
>TRBJ2-3|.|TRBV11-2|many
CASSLMVRAGDTQYF
TGTGCCAGCAGCTTAATGGTTAGGGCGGGAGATACGCAGTATTTT
>TRBJ2-2|.|TRBV10-2|many
CASSVTALGTGELFF
TGCGCCAGCAGTGTTACAGCGCTAGGAACCGGGGAGCTGTTTTTT
>TRBJ2-7|.|TRBV20-1|many
CSAETDTSSYEQYF
TGCAGTGCCGAAACGGACACTTCCTCCTACGAGCAGTACTTC
>TRBJ2-6|.|TRBV6-2/TRBV6-3|many
CATRGGIEKRGANVLTF
TGTGCCACCCGCGGAGGGATCGAGAAGAGGGGGGCCAACGTCCTGACTTTC
>TRBJ1-1|.|TRBV7-3|many
CASSQQENTEAFF
TGTGCCAGCAGCCAACAGGAGAACACTGAAGCTTTCTTT
>TRBJ2-2|TRBD1|TRBV10-3|many
CATRDRNTGELFF
TGTGCCACGAGGGACAGGAACACCGGGGAGCTGTTTTTT
>TRBJ2-3|.|TRBV6-5|many
CASSYATASTDTQYF
TGTGCCAGCAGTTACGCGACTGCTAGCACAGATACGCAGTATTTT
>TRBJ2-5|.|TRBV3-1|many
CASSFGTGGQETQYF
TGTGCCAGCAGCTTCGGGACTGGGGGGCAAGAGACCCAGTACTTC
>TRBJ2-3|TRBD2|TRBV7-6|many
CASSLGPAGGADTQYF
TGTGCCAGCAGCTTAGGCCCAGCGGGAGGCGCAGATACGCAGTATTTT
>TRBJ1-1|.|TRBV28|many
CASSLAGNTEAFF
TGTGCCAGCAGTTTGGCAGGGAACACTGAAGCTTTCTTT
>TRBJ2-7|TRBD2|TRBV20-1|.
CSARDSLRGSSYEQYF
TGCAGTGCTAGAGATAGTTTACGCGGGAGCTCCTACGAGCAGTACTTC
>TRBJ2-5|.|TRBV6-6|many
CASSGLGETQYF
TGTGCCAGCAGTGGACTTGGAGAGACCCAGTACTTC
>TRBJ2-7|.|TRBV20-1|many
CSARAPGEGSYEQYF
TGCAGTGCTAGAGCCCCGGGAGAGGGGTCCTACGAGCAGTACTTC
>TRBJ2-7|.|TRBV15|many
CATSSRTSIFLEQYF
TGTGCCACCAGCAGCCGGACATCGATTTTCCTCGAGCAGTACTTC
>TRBJ1-1|.|TRBV5-1|many
CASSLGGADTEAFF
TGCGCCAGCAGCTTGGGGGGCGCGGACACTGAAGCTTTCTTT
>TRBJ2-2|.|TRBV14|many
CASSQNKVNTGELFF
TGTGCCAGCAGCCAGAACAAAGTTAACACCGGGGAGCTGTTTTTT
>TRBJ2-5|TRBD2|TRBV20-1|.
CSARDRGGVEAQYF
TGCAGTGCTAGAGATCGGGGGGGCGTGGAGGCCCAGTACTTC
>TRBJ2-3|.|TRBV11-1|many
CASSPRRLSTQYF
TGTGCCAGCAGCCCGCGAAGATTATCTACGCAGTATTTT
>TRBJ2-7|.|TRBV3-1|.
CASSRLSSSYEQYF
TGTGCCAGCAGTAGGCTCAGCAGCTCCTACGAGCAGTACTTC
>TRBJ1-1|.|TRBV29-1|many
CSVSRVRGTEAFF
TGCAGCGTTAGCCGCGTCAGGGGCACTGAAGCTTTCTTT
>TRBJ1-5|TRBD1|TRBV6-1|many
CASSGDRGTYQPQHF
TGTGCCAGCAGCGGGGACAGGGGGACATATCAGCCCCAGCATTTT
>TRBJ2-5|.|TRBV11-2|many
CASSLSGRQETQYF
TGTGCCAGCAGCTTATCCGGCAGACAAGAGACCCAGTACTTC